This record concerns one T cell receptor (beta chain) sequence. What it recognizes is unknown. Via MiXCR, TCRdb re-called the 5' RACE reads, giving one row per CDR3 protein. The sample shows 95,000 to 120,000 distinct CDR3 sequences, 18% of them seen only once. This entry belongs to a study of T-cell memory formation after mild COVID-19. About the study: For the most part, TCR clusters were specific to one donor. General study points: The study found contracting CD4+ clones mainly in CM and EM and contracting CD8+ clones in EMRA. The authors did not confirm SARS-CoV-2 specificity of second-wave clones peaking day 37. A balance of CD4 and CD8 characterized clones contracting day 15 to 85, whereas later expanders leaned CD4+.

This CDR3 has 14 amino acids. The germline V and J ends were trimmed by 5 bases and 2 bases, with 12 bases remaining between them. CDR1 and CDR2 from the germline V gene are LGHDT and YNNKEL (reference sequence). The sequenced material came from PBMCs or a T cell subset sorted from them (not recorded which). The TCR was taken from a man in his late teens or twenties who had mild COVID-19 (a few samples of this study predate the infection). Cell type and time point are not known. The V call is TRBV3-1, the J call TRBJ2-5; perhaps D is TRBD1 or TRBD2 (5 bases each). For the CDR3, the DNA is TGTGCCAGCAGCGCCGGGACGCATCAAGAGACCCAGTACTTC. Protein sequence: CASSAGTHQETQYF.